Listed here are 27 T cell receptor beta chains from one sample, sequenced in a study of CD8 T cells in Susac syndrome (dated by TCRdb to between 2018 and 2021). Libraries were prepared through the immunoSEQ multiplex PCR assay. RNA was extracted with the RNeasy kit and roughly 0.5 to 1 ug was reverse transcribed using random hexamers. In-frame beta chains were kept once TCRdb had trimmed the public reads at Q25 with fastp and called clones with MiXCR. Identical CDR3 proteins give one entry, which carries the most common genes and DNA. The sample table holds about 66,000 distinct CDR3 sequences, of which around 95% were seen once. Of the sample, around 0.6% is held by the ten largest clones. What was sequenced was CD8+ T cells from PBMCs. Every receptor here comes from a human donor with multiple sclerosis.

This rearrangement joins TRBV9 to TRBJ1-2, with D perhaps TRBD1 (5 bases). The CDR3 runs to 14 residues. Germline lookup yields CDR1 SGDLS and CDR2 YYNGEE. The V end lost 3 bases, the J end lost 1 base, and 10 bases lay between the germline ends. The CDR3 loop reads CASSETTDNYGYTF. The CDR3 DNA follows: TGTGCCAGCAGCGAGACGACAGATAACTATGGCTACACCTTC.

This clonotype was seen a single time. The V call is TRBV7-9, the J call TRBJ2-5, with D perhaps given as TRBD1 or TRBD2 (7 bases each). The V end was cut by 6 bases, the J end by 7 bases, with 15 bases between. The CDR3 is 13 residues long. Germline CDR1 SEHNR, CDR2 FQNEAQ (reference sequence). Here the CDR3 reads CASSQGGAVTQYF. In DNA, the CDR3 is TGTGCCAGCAGTCAGGGGGGGGCGGTGACCCAGTACTTC.

This chain joins TRBV5-6 and TRBJ2-7; either TRBD1 or TRBD2 may supply D (5 bases each). V dropped 1 base and J dropped 6 bases, with 11 bases sitting between them. Germline-derived CDR1 and CDR2 are SGHDT and YYEEEE. CDR3 length: 13 amino acids. The CDR3, as DNA: TGTGCCAGCAGCTTGAGATCGGGGACCGAGCAGTACTTC. It is translated as CASSLRSGTEQYF.

This clonotype was seen only once. The chain carries TRBV7-9 and TRBJ2-7, with 12 nucleotides matching TRBD1. CDR1 SEHNR and CDR2 FQNEAQ come from the germline V gene (reference sequence). V gave up 3 bases and J gave up 5 bases; unmatched junction bases: 5. The CDR3 has 15 amino acids. The CDR3 sequence is CASSFPGQGANEQYF. The CDR3 bases are TGTGCCAGCAGCTTCCCGGGACAGGGGGCAAACGAGCAGTACTTC.

This chain uses TRBV4-3 with TRBJ2-3; 11 positions match TRBD2. Germline V gene data show CDR1 as LGHNA and CDR2 as YSLEER. The V segment lost 0 bases and the J segment 1 base; nucleotides outside the gene matches: 0. The CDR3 totals 16 residues. The CDR3 loop reads CASSQELAGGTDTQYF. The CDR3 DNA sequence: TGCGCCAGCAGCCAAGAACTAGCGGGGGGCACAGATACGCAGTATTTT.

This chain connects TRBV5-4 to TRBJ2-4; TRBD2 aligns across 8 bases. V dropped 2 bases and J dropped 3; count of bases not matched to a gene: 1. This CDR3 contains 14 residues. Germline V lookup: CDR1 SGHNT, CDR2 YYREEE (reference sequence). The DNA for the CDR3 is TGTGCCAGCAGCTTCCGGGGGGGCAAAAACATTCAGTACTTC. As protein: CASSFRGGKNIQYF.

The rearrangement joins TRBV7-9 to TRBJ1-5; 9 positions match TRBD1. Trimming removed 5 bases from V and 4 bases from J; junction bases left unmatched: 6. This CDR3 has 15 amino acids. CDR1 and CDR2 (germline): SEHNR, FQNEAQ (reference sequence). This chain's CDR3 is CASSLGTGWNQPQHF. The CDR3 DNA follows: TGTGCCAGCAGCCTAGGGACAGGGTGGAATCAGCCCCAGCATTTT.

V usage is TRBV5-1 and J usage is TRBJ2-7; D remains ambiguous. Trimming removed 5 bases at V and 2 bases at J, with 8 bases between. The CDR3 runs 12 residues. Germline-derived CDR1 and CDR2 are SGHRS and YFSETQ. CDR3 bases: TGCGCCAGCAGGACCGGAACCTACGAGCAGTACTTC. It specifies CASRTGTYEQYF.

This chain joins TRBV20-1 and TRBJ2-5; TRBD2 matches 10 bases. The CDR3 spans 15 residues. CDR1 is DFQATT, CDR2 SNEGSKA, per germline (reference sequence). V lost 5 bases and J lost 7; bases outside the gene matches: 13. The CDR3 region has the DNA TGCAGTGCTCGTGGACTAGCGGACCCCGGGTGGACCCAGTACTTC. As protein: CSARGLADPGWTQYF.

V is TRBV5-6 and J is TRBJ2-7; D remains unclear. This CDR3 has 14 residues. Germline V gene data show CDR1 as SGHDT and CDR2 as YYEEEE. Trimming pared 4 bases from V and 1 base from J, leaving 12 bases between. This chain's CDR3 is CASSPVMRSYEQYF. CDR3 DNA: TGTGCCAGCAGCCCCGTGATGCGGTCCTACGAGCAGTACTTC.

This clonotype has a handful of counts. The chain links TRBV6-5 to TRBJ2-7; D is perhaps TRBD2 (6 bases). CDR3 size: 11 residues. The V gene lost 4 bases and the J gene lost 6 bases, with 7 bases spanning the gap. Germline CDR1 MNHEY, CDR2 SVGAGI. This chain's CDR3 is CASSSGGEQYF. Written as DNA, the CDR3 is TGTGCCAGCAGTTCCGGGGGCGAGCAGTACTTC.

The J gene is TRBJ2-7, the V gene TRBV27; D remains unclear. CDR1 and CDR2 (germline): MNHEY, SMNVEV (reference sequence). This CDR3 comprises 15 residues. V lost 3 bases, J lost 5 bases, and 17 bases lay in between. CDR3: CASSFSATLPNEQYF. The CDR3 nucleotides are TGTGCCAGCAGTTTTTCGGCCACCTTGCCCAACGAGCAGTACTTC.

The J gene is TRBJ2-1, the V gene TRBV20-1; 7 bases align to TRBD2. After removal of 2 bases from V and 4 bases from J, the junction contained 8 bases not matched to a gene. CDR3 length: 15 residues. Looked up from germline, CDR1 is DFQATT and CDR2 is SNEGSKA (reference sequence). CDR3 nucleotides: TGCAGTGCTAGATCCTCTAGCGGTCCTTACAATGAGCAGTTCTTC. It encodes CSARSSSGPYNEQFF.

The chain joins TRBV15 to TRBJ2-7; D is uncertain. Germline V gene sequence: CDR1 LNHNV, CDR2 YYDKDF (reference sequence). This CDR3 comprises 15 residues. The germline V and J ends were trimmed by 3 bases and 3 bases, with 15 bases remaining between them. The CDR3 DNA reads as TGTGCCACCAGCAGCCCTCAACGAAACCTCTACGAGCAGTACTTC. Its protein product is CATSSPQRNLYEQYF.

This chain links TRBV25-1 with TRBJ1-2; D is perhaps TRBD1 (5 bases). Trimming removed 6 bases from V and 4 bases from J, with 18 bases in between. This CDR3 has 15 amino acids. The germline V gene encodes CDR1 MGHDK and CDR2 SYGVNS. CDR3 sequence reads: CASRARGDLGYGYTF. Here the CDR3 DNA reads TGTGCCAGCAGGGCTCGGGGGGACTTGGGCTATGGCTACACCTTC.

The DNA of the CDR3 is TGTGCCAGCAGTAAAAACAGGGACCCCTACAATGAGCAGTTCTTC. This sequence encodes CASSKNRDPYNEQFF. The rearrangement uses TRBV2 and TRBJ2-1, with D maybe TRBD1 (6 bases). V was cut by 5 bases and J by 2 bases, with 13 bases left in between. The V gene's germline CDR1 is SNHLY and CDR2 FYNNEI. The CDR3 spans 15 residues.

This chain connects TRBV4-3 to TRBJ2-3; 10 bases match TRBD2. V lost 4 bases and J lost 4; bases outside the gene matches: 8. In germline, CDR1 is LGHNA, CDR2 YSLEER. This CDR3 is built from 16 residues. The CDR3 bases are TGCGCCAGCAGCCTCGGACTAGCGGAGGGGGCAGATACGCAGTATTTT. Amino acids: CASSLGLAEGADTQYF.

This chain connects TRBV27 to TRBJ2-5, with TRBD2 as a possible D gene (6 bases). Trimming shortened V by 0 bases and J by 4 bases, and 15 bases separated the two germline ends. The CDR3 contains 16 residues. CDR1 and CDR2 (germline): MNHEY, SMNVEV (reference sequence). CDR3 DNA sequence: TGTGCCAGCAGTTTATCGGCAGGACTAAGGGGAGAGACCCAGTACTTC. Translated: CASSLSAGLRGETQYF.

In its sample, this clonotype was seen once. The gene calls are TRBV12-3 or TRBV12-4 and TRBJ2-5; 9 positions agree with TRBD1. The ends lost 4 bases at V and 5 bases at J; junction bases unmatched: 8. The CDR3 contains 15 residues. The CDR3 region is CASSSRGQGWETQYF. In DNA form, the CDR3 reads TGTGCCAGCAGTTCCAGGGGACAGGGTTGGGAGACCCAGTACTTC.

The chain carries TRBV29-1 and TRBJ1-5; 8 nucleotides line up with TRBD1. Trimming cost V 4 bases and J 0 bases; bases outside gene matches: 11. CDR1 is SQVTM, CDR2 ANQGSEA, per germline. The CDR3 extends over 17 amino acids. The CDR3 is CSVVGTGGAYSNQPQHF. The CDR3, as DNA: TGCAGCGTTGTAGGTACAGGGGGTGCCTATAGCAATCAGCCCCAGCATTTT.

The rearrangement joins TRBV7-9 to TRBJ2-7; D uncertain. Looked up from germline, CDR1 is SEHNR and CDR2 is FQNEAQ (reference sequence). Trimming took 4 bases from V and 4 from J, leaving 14 bases between them. The CDR3 is 14 amino acids. The DNA for the CDR3 is TGTGCCAGCAGCTCCGCAGGTACCCTTTACGAGCAGTACTTC. As protein: CASSSAGTLYEQYF.

This sequence joins TRBV11-2 and TRBJ2-5; 15 positions match TRBD2. Trimming took 5 bases from V and 5 from J; bases not matched to a gene: 6. Germline loops: CDR1 SGHAT, CDR2 FQNNGV. This CDR3 contains 16 residues. In DNA, the CDR3 is TGTGCCAGCAGCCCCGGGACTAGCGGGGGGTGGGAGACCCAGTACTTC. Its protein is CASSPGTSGGWETQYF.

The rearrangement links TRBV20-1 to TRBJ2-7; D is possibly TRBD2 (6 bases). Trimming removed 0 bases at V and 0 bases at J, with 12 bases between. Germline V gives CDR1 DFQATT, CDR2 SNEGSKA (reference sequence). The CDR3 is 15 amino acids. The CDR3 region has the DNA TGCAGTGCTAGAGATGGGGACTCGAGCTCCTACGAGCAGTACTTC. It yields the protein CSARDGDSSSYEQYF.

The chain joins TRBV3-1 to TRBJ2-3, with D maybe TRBD1 (7 bases). Between the trimmed V and J ends, which lost 3 bases and 2 bases, there was a span of 15 bases. The germline V gene has CDR1 LGHDT and CDR2 YNNKEL (reference sequence). The CDR3 is 16 residues long. The CDR3 nucleotides are TGTGCCAGCAGCCAGTCAGACAGGGACTTCACAGATACGCAGTATTTT. It yields the protein CASSQSDRDFTDTQYF.

The chain joins TRBV5-1 to TRBJ2-7; 8 bases line up with TRBD1. Trimming at V came to 1 base and at J to 0 bases, leaving 6 bases not matched to a gene. Germline CDR1 SGHRS, CDR2 YFSETQ. The CDR3 extends over 16 amino acids. The CDR3 loop reads CASSLSGTGLSYEQYF. In nucleotides, the CDR3 is TGCGCCAGCAGCTTGTCCGGGACAGGCCTCTCCTACGAGCAGTACTTC.

This sequence joins TRBV20-1 and TRBJ1-1; D perhaps matches TRBD1 (5 bases). This CDR3 spans 15 amino acids. V lost 5 bases, J lost 3 bases, and 19 bases lay in between. CDR1 and CDR2 from the germline V gene are DFQATT and SNEGSKA (reference sequence). CDR3 bases: TGCAGTGCTCCCTCGCGAGGGGCGCGGGACACTGAAGCTTTCTTT. Protein product: CSAPSRGARDTEAFF.

The J gene is TRBJ1-1, the V gene TRBV20-1; the match to TRBD1 covers 7 bases. J lost 4 bases, V lost 1 base, and 0 bases had no gene match. Germline lookup yields CDR1 DFQATT and CDR2 SNEGSKA (reference sequence). The CDR3 totals 12 residues. CDR3 in amino acids: CSARAGGTEAFF. The CDR3, as DNA: TGCAGTGCTAGAGCAGGGGGCACTGAAGCTTTCTTT.